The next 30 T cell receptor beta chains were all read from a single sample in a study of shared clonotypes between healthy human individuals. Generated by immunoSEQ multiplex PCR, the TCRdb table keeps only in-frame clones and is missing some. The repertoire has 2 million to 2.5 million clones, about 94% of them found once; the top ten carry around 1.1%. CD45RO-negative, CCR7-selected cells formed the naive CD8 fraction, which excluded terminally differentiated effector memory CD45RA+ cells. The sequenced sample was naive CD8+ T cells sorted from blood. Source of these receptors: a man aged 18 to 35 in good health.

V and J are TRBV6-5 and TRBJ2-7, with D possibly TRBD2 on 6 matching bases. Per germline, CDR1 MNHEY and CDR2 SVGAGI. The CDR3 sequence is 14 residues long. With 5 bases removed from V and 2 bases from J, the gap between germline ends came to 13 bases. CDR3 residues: CASSKSGEAYEQYF. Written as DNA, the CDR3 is TGTGCCAGCAGTAAATCGGGGGAGGCCTACGAGCAGTACTTC.

The CDR3 region is CASSQGHSYEQYF. The CDR3 nucleotides read TGTGCCAGCAGTCAAGGACACTCCTACGAGCAGTACTTC. The rearrangement links TRBV7-6 to TRBJ2-7; D may be TRBD1 (5 bases). V was shortened by 6 bases and J by 0 bases, with 9 bases between the two germline ends. The CDR3 runs 13 residues. CDR1 SGHVS and CDR2 FNYEAQ come from the germline V gene.

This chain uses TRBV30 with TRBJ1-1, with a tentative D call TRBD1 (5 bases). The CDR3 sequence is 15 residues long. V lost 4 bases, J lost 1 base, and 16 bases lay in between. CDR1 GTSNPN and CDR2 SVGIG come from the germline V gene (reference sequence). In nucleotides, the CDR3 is TGTGCCTGGACAAATGAAGGGGTGGGGAACACTGAAGCTTTCTTT. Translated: CAWTNEGVGNTEAFF.

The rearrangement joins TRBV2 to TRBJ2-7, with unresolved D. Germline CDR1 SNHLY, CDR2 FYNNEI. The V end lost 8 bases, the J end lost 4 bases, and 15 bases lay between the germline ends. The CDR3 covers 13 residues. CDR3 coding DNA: TGTGCCAGCCGGCGGCTAATAGGATACGAGCAGTACTTC. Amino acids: CASRRLIGYEQYF. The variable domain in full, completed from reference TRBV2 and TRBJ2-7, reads EPEVTQTPSHQVTQMGQEVILRCVPISNHLYFYWYRQILGQKVEFLVSFYNNEISEKSEIFDDQFSVERPDGSNFTLKIRSTKLEDSAMYFCASRRLIGYEQYFGPGTRLTVT.

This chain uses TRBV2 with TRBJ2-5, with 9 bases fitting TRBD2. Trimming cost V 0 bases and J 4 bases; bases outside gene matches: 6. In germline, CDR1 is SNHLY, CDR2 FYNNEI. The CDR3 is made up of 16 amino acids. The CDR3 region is CASSEALSGRSETQYF. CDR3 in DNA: TGTGCCAGCAGTGAAGCGCTTAGCGGGAGATCAGAGACCCAGTACTTC.

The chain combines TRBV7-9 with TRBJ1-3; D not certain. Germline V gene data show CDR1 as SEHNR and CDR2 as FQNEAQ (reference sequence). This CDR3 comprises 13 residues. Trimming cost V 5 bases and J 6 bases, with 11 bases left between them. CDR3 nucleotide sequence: TGTGCCAGCAGCCCGCCCGAAACAAACACCATATATTTT. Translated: CASSPPETNTIYF.

The CDR3 region has the DNA TGTGCCAGCAGTGGGGCCGCGAACATACCCTTGGACACTGAAGCTTTCTTT. Protein product: CASSGAANIPLDTEAFF. The chain recombines TRBV2 with TRBJ1-1; D is ambiguous. The CDR3 totals 17 residues. Germline-derived CDR1 and CDR2 are SNHLY and FYNNEI. V was clipped by 4 bases and J by 3 bases, with 21 bases between them.

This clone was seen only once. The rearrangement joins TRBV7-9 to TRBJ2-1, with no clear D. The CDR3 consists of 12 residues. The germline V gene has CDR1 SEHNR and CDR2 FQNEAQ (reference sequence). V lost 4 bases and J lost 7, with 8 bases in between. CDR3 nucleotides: TGTGCCAGCAGCTCCTATCGTAATGAGCAGTTCTTC. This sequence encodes CASSSYRNEQFF.

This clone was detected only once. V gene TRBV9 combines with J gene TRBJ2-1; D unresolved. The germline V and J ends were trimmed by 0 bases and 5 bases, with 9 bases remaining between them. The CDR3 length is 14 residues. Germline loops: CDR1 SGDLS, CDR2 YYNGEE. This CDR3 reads CASSVDTLHNEQFF. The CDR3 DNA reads TGTGCCAGCAGCGTAGACACATTGCACAATGAGCAGTTCTTC. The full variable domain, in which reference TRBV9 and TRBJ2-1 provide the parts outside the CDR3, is DSGVTQTPKHLITATGQRVTLRCSPRSGDLSVYWYQQSLDQGLQFLIQYYNGEERAKGNILERFSAQQFPDLHSELNLSSLELGDSALYFCASSVDTLHNEQFFGPGTRLTVL.

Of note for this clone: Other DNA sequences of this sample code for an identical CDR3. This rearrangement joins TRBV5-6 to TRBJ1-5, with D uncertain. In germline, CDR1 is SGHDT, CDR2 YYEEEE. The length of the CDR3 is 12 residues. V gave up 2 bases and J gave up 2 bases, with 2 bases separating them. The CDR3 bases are TGTGCCAGCAGCTTAGGCAATCAGCCCCAGCATTTT. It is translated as CASSLGNQPQHF.

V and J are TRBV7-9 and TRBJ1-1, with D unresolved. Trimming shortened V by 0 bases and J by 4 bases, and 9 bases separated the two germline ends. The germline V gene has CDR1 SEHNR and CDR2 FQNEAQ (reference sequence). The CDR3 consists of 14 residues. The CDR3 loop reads CASSLAPAGTEAFF. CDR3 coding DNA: TGTGCCAGCAGCTTAGCACCGGCGGGCACTGAAGCTTTCTTT.

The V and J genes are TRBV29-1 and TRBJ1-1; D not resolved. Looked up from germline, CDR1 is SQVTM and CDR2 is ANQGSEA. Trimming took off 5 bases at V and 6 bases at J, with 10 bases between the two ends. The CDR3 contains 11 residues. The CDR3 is CSVLLYPEAFF. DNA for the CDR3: TGCAGCGTTTTACTGTACCCTGAAGCTTTCTTT.

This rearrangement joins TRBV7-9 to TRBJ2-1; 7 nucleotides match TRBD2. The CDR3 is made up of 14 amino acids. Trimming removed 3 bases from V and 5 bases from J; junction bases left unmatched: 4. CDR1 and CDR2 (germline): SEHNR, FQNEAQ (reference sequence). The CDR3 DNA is TGTGCCAGCAGCTTCGGGGGGAGCAACAATGAGCAGTTCTTC. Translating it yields CASSFGGSNNEQFF.

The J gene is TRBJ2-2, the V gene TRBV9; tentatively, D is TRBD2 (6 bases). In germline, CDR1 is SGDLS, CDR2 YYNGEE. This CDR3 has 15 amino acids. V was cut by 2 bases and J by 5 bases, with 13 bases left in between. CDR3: CASSVGRGFTGELFF. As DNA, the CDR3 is TGTGCCAGCAGCGTTGGTCGGGGGTTTACCGGGGAGCTGTTTTTT.

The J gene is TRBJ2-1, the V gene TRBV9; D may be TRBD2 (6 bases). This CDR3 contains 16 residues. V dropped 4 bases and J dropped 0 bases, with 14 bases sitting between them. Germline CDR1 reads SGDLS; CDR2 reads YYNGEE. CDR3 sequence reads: CASSPPPSDSYNEQFF. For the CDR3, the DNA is TGTGCCAGCAGCCCCCCCCCTAGCGACTCCTACAATGAGCAGTTCTTC.

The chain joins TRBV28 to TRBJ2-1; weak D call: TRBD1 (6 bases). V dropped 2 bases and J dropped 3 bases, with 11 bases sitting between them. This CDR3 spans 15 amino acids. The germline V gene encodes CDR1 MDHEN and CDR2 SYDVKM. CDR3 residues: CASSLEGVGYNEQFF. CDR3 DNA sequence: TGTGCCAGCAGTTTAGAGGGGGTTGGCTACAATGAGCAGTTCTTC.

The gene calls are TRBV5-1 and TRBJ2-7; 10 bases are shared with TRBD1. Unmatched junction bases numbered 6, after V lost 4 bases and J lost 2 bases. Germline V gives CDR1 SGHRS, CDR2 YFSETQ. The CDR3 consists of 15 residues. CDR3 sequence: CASSPGTGVAYEQYF. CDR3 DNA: TGCGCCAGCAGCCCAGGGACAGGGGTGGCCTACGAGCAGTACTTC.

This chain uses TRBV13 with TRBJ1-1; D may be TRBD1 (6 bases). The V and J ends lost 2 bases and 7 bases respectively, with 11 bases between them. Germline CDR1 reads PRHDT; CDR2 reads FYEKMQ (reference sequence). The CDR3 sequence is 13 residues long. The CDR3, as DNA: TGTGCCAGCAGCTTACGAGGGGGAGGTGAAGCTTTCTTT. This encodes CASSLRGGGEAFF.

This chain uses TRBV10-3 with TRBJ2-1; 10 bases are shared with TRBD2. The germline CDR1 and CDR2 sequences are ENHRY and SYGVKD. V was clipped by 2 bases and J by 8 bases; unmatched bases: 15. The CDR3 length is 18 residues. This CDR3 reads CAISEGLRAGGDGDEQFF. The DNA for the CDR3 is TGTGCCATCAGTGAGGGTCTCCGAGCGGGAGGGGATGGTGATGAGCAGTTCTTC.

This chain's CDR3 is CASSDSRWGWSGANVLTF. The CDR3 region has the DNA TGTGCCAGCAGTGATTCGAGGTGGGGTTGGTCTGGGGCCAACGTCCTGACTTTC. V is TRBV6-1 and J is TRBJ2-6, with D unresolved. Germline loops: CDR1 MNHNS, CDR2 SASEGT. The CDR3 consists of 18 residues. V shed 3 bases and J shed 1 base, with 16 bases lying between them.

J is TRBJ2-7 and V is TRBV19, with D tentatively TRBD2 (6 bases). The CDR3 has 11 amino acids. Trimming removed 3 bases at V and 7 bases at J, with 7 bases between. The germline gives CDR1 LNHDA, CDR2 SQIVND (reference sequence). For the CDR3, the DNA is TGTGCCAGTAGTATGGAGGGAGAGCAGTACTTC. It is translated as CASSMEGEQYF.

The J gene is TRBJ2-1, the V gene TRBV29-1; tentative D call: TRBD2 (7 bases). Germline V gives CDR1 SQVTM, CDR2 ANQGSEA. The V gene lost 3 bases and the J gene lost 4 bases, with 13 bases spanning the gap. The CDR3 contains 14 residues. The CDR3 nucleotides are TGCAGCGTTGATGGGGGGGCGAATTACAATGAGCAGTTCTTC. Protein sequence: CSVDGGANYNEQFF.

CDR3 sequence (DNA): TGTGCCAGCAGAGAGGACAGGGCGGATGGCTACACCTTC. Encoded protein: CASREDRADGYTF. The rearrangement uses TRBV6-5 and TRBJ1-2, with TRBD1 matching 8 bases. Germline assignment: CDR1 MNHEY and CDR2 SVGAGI. This CDR3 comprises 13 residues. Trimming removed 6 bases from V and 6 bases from J; junction bases left unmatched: 6.

The CDR3 region is CAGRDPLNYGYTF. CDR3 in DNA: TGTGCCGGCCGGGACCCTCTTAACTATGGCTACACCTTC. The rearrangement links TRBV6-1 to TRBJ1-2; the D gene is possibly TRBD1 (5 bases). Trimming took off 11 bases at V and 1 base at J, with 14 bases between the two ends. Germline V gene sequence: CDR1 MNHNS, CDR2 SASEGT. The CDR3 runs to 13 residues.

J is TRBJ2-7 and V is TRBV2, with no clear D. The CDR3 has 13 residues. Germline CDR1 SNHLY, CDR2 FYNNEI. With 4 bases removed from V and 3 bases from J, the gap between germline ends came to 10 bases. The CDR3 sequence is CASSARRDYEQYF. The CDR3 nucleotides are TGTGCCAGCAGTGCCAGGCGAGACTACGAGCAGTACTTC.

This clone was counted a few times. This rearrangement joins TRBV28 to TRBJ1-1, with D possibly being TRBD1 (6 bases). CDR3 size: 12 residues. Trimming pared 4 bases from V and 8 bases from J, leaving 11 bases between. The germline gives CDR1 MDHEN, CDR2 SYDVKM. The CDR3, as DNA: TGTGCCAGCAGTTCTGGACAGCTAGAAGCTTTCTTT. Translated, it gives CASSSGQLEAFF.

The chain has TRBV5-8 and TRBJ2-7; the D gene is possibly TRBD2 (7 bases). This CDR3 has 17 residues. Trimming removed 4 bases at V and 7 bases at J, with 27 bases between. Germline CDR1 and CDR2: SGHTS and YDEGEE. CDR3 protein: CASSVGQEGGLLQEQYF. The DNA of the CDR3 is TGTGCCAGCAGCGTGGGACAAGAGGGGGGGTTGCTACAGGAGCAGTACTTC.

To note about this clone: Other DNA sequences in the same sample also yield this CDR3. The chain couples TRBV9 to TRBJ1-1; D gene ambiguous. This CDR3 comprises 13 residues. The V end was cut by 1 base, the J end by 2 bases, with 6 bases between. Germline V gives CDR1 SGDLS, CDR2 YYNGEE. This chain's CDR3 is CASSVSQNTEAFF. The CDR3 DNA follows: TGTGCCAGCAGCGTATCACAAAACACTGAAGCTTTCTTT.

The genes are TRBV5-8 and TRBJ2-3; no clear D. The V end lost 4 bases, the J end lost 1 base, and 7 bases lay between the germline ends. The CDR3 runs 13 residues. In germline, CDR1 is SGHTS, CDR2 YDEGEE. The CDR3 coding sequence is TGTGCCAGCAGCCCCTCGGGCACAGATACGCAGTATTTT. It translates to CASSPSGTDTQYF.

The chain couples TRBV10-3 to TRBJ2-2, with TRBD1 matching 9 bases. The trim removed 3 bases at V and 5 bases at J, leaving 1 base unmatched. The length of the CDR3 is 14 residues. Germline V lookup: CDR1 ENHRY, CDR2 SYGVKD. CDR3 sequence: CAISDGTGTGELFF. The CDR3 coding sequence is TGTGCCATCAGTGATGGGACAGGGACCGGGGAGCTGTTTTTT.